The 3 T cell receptor beta chains below all came from one sample that was sequenced in a study of blood T cell repertoires in COVID-19. Profiling relied on immunoSEQ multiplex PCR, and the TCRdb table lists in-frame clones only, not all of them. The table records about 170,000 clones, roughly four fifths of them present only once. Sequencing was carried out using peripheral blood. These receptors all stem from a man between 65 and 85 years old with active or convalescent COVID-19.

This sequence joins TRBV5-1 and TRBJ2-1; TRBD2 matches 13 bases. The CDR3 has 15 amino acids. Germline V gene data show CDR1 as SGHRS and CDR2 as YFSETQ. V shed 4 bases, J shed 7 bases, and the junction held 5 bases outside the gene matches. The CDR3 spells CASSLLAGGQNEQFF. The CDR3 DNA reads as TGCGCCAGCAGCCTACTAGCGGGAGGGCAAAATGAGCAGTTCTTC.

V usage is TRBV24-1 and J usage is TRBJ2-1; D possibly corresponds to TRBD2 (5 bases). Trimming took 3 bases from V and 8 from J, leaving 7 bases between them. The CDR3 is 12 residues long. Germline-derived CDR1 and CDR2 are KGHDR and SFDVKD. The DNA of the CDR3 is TGTGCCACCAGTGATATTAGCGATGAGCAGTTCTTC. It yields the protein CATSDISDEQFF.

The chain combines TRBV7-2 with TRBJ2-7, with D possibly matching TRBD2 (6 bases). The CDR3 runs 15 residues. The germline V gene has CDR1 SGHTA and CDR2 FQGNSA. Trimming shortened V by 5 bases and J by 3 bases, and 17 bases separated the two germline ends. The CDR3, as DNA: TGTGCCAGCAGCCTCGAGGCCCGGGGGTACTACGAGCAGTACTTC. As protein: CASSLEARGYYEQYF.